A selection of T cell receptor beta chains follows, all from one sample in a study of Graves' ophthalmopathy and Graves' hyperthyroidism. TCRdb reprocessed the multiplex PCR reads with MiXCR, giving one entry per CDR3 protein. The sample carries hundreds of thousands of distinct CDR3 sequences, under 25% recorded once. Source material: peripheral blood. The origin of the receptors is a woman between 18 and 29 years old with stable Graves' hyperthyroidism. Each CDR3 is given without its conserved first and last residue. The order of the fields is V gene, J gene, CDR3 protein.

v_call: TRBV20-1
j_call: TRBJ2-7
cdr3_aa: SARGQGPQY

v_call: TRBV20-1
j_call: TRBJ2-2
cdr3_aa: SARRTSGSRTGELF

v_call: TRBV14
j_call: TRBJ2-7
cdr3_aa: ASSQDGDYEQY

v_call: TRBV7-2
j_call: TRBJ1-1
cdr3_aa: ASSLNPGATEAF

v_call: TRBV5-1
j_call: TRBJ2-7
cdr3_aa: ASSLAGPSYEQY

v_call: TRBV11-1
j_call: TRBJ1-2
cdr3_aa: ASSSGIQQVNYGYT

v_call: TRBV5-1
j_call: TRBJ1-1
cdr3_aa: ASSSHTGVNTEAF

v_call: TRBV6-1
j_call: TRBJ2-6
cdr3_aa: ASAARRGISGANVLT

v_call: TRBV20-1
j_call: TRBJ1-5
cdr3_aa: SARGRKNQPQH

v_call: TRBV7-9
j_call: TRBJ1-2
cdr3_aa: ASSSTANYGYT

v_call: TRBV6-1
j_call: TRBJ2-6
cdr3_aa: ASSEITSGANVLT

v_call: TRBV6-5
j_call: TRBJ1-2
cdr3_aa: ASSYGPFNYGYT

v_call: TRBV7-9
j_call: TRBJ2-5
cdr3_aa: ASSLVTSGGQTQY

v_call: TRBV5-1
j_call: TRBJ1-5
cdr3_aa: ASSPRGTYDQPQH

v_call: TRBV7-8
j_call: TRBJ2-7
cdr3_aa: ASSRDRAEQY

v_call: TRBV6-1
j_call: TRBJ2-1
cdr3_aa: ASSVGEKQF

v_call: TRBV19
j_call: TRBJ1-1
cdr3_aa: ASAPGGRTEAF

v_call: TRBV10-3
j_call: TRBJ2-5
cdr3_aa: AISALYQETQY

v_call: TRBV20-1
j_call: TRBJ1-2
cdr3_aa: SARAGDPGGYT

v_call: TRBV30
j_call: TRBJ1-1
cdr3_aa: AWATGTLEAF

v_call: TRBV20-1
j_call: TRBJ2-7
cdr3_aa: SASGQGIGYEQY

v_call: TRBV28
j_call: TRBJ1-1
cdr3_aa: ASSPGILTEAF

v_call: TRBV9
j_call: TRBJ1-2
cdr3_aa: ASSVGSSYGYT

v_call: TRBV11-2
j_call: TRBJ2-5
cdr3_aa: ASSLGGRLEETQY

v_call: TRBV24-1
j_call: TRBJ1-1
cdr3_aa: ATQAQPNTEAF

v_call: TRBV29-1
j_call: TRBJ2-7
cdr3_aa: SVVQGPTYEQY

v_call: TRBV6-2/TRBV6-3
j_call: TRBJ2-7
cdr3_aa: ASSTALGEQY

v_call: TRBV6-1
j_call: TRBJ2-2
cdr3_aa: ASIGGRANTGELF

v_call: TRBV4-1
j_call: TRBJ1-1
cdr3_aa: ASSHAYTGAPRTEAF

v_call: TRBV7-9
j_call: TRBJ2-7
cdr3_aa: ASSNSYEQC

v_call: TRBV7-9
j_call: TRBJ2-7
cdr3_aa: ASRHNRDPPYEQW

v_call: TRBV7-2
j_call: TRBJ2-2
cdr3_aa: ASSLVRSAGARELF

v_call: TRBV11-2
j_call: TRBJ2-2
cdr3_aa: ASSLRTDSTGELF

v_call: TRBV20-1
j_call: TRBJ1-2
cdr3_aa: SARQGGRSGYT

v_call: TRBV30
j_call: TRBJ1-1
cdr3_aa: AWSVLGRRNTEAF

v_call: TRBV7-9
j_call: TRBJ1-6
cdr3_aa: ASSSQGSSYNSPLH

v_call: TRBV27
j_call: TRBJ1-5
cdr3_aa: ASSLAGEQPQH

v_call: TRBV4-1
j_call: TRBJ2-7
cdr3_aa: ASSQERVGARVTYEQY

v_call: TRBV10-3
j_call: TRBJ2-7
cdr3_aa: AISDPGTRTDEQY

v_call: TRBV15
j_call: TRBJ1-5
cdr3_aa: ATSRGGVFQPQH

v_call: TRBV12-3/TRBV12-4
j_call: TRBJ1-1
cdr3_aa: ASSLGQKNTEAF

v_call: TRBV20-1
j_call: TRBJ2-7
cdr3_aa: SARRGTYEQY

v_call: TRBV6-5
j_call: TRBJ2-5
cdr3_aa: ASSYSPPGLANQETQY

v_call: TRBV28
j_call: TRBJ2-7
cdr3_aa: ASRGLAGGEFYEQY

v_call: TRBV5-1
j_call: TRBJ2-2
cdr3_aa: ASSFEGVRTGELF

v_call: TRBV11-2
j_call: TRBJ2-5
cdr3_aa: ASSLGPWGPKETQY

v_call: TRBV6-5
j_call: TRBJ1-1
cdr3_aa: ASSTQNLNTEAF

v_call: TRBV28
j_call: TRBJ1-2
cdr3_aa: ASSLGQGLEK

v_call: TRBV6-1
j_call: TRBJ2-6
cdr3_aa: ASTLAGGANVLT

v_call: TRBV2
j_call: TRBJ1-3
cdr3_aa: ASSLAGTPTRDTIY

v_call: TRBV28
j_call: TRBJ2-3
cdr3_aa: ASSLRAGGNTDTQY

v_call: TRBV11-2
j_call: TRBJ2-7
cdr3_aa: ASSLGLPPSYEQY